The rows below give T cell receptor beta chains drawn from one sample of a study of monozygotic twins with inflammatory bowel disease. Each CDR3 protein gets one entry in TCRdb, which reprocessed the 5' RACE reads and gives no DNA. The table for this sample gives some 83,000 distinct CDR3 sequences. The source material was blood. Receptors were obtained from a human donor with ulcerative colitis or Crohn's disease, or a healthy co-twin of an affected twin (not recorded which). CDR3s include the opening cysteine and the closing phenylalanine or tryptophan.

TRBV6-5	TRBJ1-5	CASTSGVNQPQHF
TRBV7-3	TRBJ1-2	CASSLTTGTGYTF
TRBV5-4	TRBJ2-3	CASSPQAFTDTQYF
TRBV19	TRBJ1-1	CASSIDTYPSLNTEAFF
TRBV15	TRBJ2-7	CATSRDESRREQYF
TRBV6-5	TRBJ2-7	CASSWDRATYEQYF
TRBV29-1	TRBJ2-7	CSVVLGLAGNYEQYF
TRBV20-1	TRBJ2-1	CSARDLLLAGGPRSYEQFF
TRBV3-1	TRBJ2-1	CASSQAGLAGTSGGAHEQFF
TRBV12-3/TRBV12-4	TRBJ2-3	CASSRTSGAGDTQYF
TRBV12-3/TRBV12-4	TRBJ2-5	CASSLDTWDRGQETQYF
TRBV29-1	TRBJ2-7	CSAAETYEQYF
TRBV4-2	TRBJ2-3	CASSKLEVITDTQYF
TRBV10-3	TRBJ2-7	CAISEQDSYEQYF
TRBV2	TRBJ1-2	CATRDRGIRGYTF
TRBV3-1	TRBJ2-1	CASSLAGGVNEQFF
TRBV12-3/TRBV12-4	TRBJ2-3	CASSPALLGGSDVRDTQYF
TRBV6-1	TRBJ2-5	CASSDNRGETQYF
TRBV6-1	TRBJ1-4	CASSERGPFLDEKLFF
TRBV7-9	TRBJ2-7	CASSLGYSSYEQYF
TRBV19	TRBJ2-2	CASSIRTGELFF
TRBV20-1	TRBJ1-5	CSARTPNQPQHF
TRBV20-1	TRBJ2-7	CSARAGTGATPSEYEQYF
TRBV27	TRBJ1-2	CASSLPRRQSWDYGYTF
TRBV10-3	TRBJ2-1	CAISDPTRGSYNEQFF